This T cell receptor (beta chain) was profiled in a study of blood T cells in healthy people across ages. Notes on the study in general: Across samples, TCR beta diversity tracked strongly with naive T cell percentage. CMV infection status of these donors was not known. Diversity figures based on one million T cells were deemed too low. Age showed a roughly linear inverse relationship with TCR beta diversity per million T cells.

The J segment lost 2 bases and the V segment lost 7 bases, leaving 24 bases of the junction unmatched. Germline loops: CDR1 DFQATT, CDR2 SNEGSKA (reference sequence). The CDR3 is 20 residues long. With regard to this clonotype: The antigen is undetermined.

The second PCR ran about 6 to 12 cycles with a sample-barcoded 5' primer and J-beta primers. TCRdb reprocessed the 5' RACE reads via MiXCR and lists one record per CDR3 protein. The sample lists about 640,000 distinct CDR3 sequences, roughly 58% occurring once. The sequenced material came from blood. This TCR derives from a man aged 55 to 70 in good health. V and J are TRBV20-1 and TRBJ2-5, with 11 positions matching TRBD2. Written as DNA, the CDR3 is TGCAGTGGAACGAAAGGGGAAGGGACTAGCGGTTTCCCAGGGCAAGAGACCCAGTACTTC. Translating gives CSGTKGEGTSGFPGQETQYF.